These 20 T cell receptor beta chains originate from one sample sequenced in a study of T cell repertoires in cytomegalovirus infection. TCRdb called the reads again in MiXCR, with one record for every CDR3 protein. Altogether about 130,000 distinct CDR3 sequences are present, approximately 9.2% being singletons, with the ten largest covering around 9.1%. Sequencing was carried out using PBMCs. The receptors were sampled from a human donor in good health (CMV status not recorded). Some clones in this sample may be carry-over from other donors' samples.

This clonotype turned up a few times. The chain carries TRBV29-1 and TRBJ1-3; the D gene is possibly TRBD1 (6 bases). The ends were cut back, 6 bases at V and 1 base at J, with 13 bases in the middle. CDR3 length equals 14 residues. The germline CDR1 and CDR2 sequences are SQVTM and ANQGSEA. For the CDR3, the DNA is TGCAGCGTGTACAGGGATCTTTCTGGAAACACCATATATTTT. Translating gives CSVYRDLSGNTIYF.

This clonotype was observed many times. This sequence joins TRBV7-8 and TRBJ2-1; 11 bases match TRBD2. The CDR3 runs 15 residues. Trimming cost V 5 bases and J 10 bases; bases outside gene matches: 10. The germline CDR1 and CDR2 sequences are SGHVS and FQNEAQ. The CDR3 here is CASSVGLADPKEQFF. The CDR3 DNA reads TGTGCCAGCAGCGTGGGACTAGCGGATCCAAAAGAGCAGTTCTTC. The full variable domain, with the rest looked up from reference TRBV7-8 and TRBJ2-1, is GAGVSQSPRYKVAKRGQDVALRCDPISGHVSLFWYQQALGQGPEFLTYFQNEAQLDKSGLPSDRFFAERPEGSVSTLKIQRTQQEDSAVYLCASSVGLADPKEQFFGPGTRLTVL.

The table lists this clonotype with a few counts. This chain joins TRBV2 and TRBJ2-3, with D possibly matching TRBD2 (7 bases). CDR3 size: 13 residues. Germline V gene sequence: CDR1 SNHLY, CDR2 FYNNEI. Trimming took 1 base from V and 6 from J, leaving 8 bases between them. CDR3 bases: TGTGCCAGCAGTGAAGGGGGGGGCGATACGCAGTATTTT. It yields the protein CASSEGGGDTQYF. Based on the CDR3 plus reference TRBV2 and TRBJ2-3, the full variable domain is EPEVTQTPSHQVTQMGQEVILRCVPISNHLYFYWYRQILGQKVEFLVSFYNNEISEKSEIFDDQFSVERPDGSNFTLKIRSTKLEDSAMYFCASSEGGGDTQYFGPGTRLTVL.

This clonotype was recorded many times. V gene TRBV20-1 combines with J gene TRBJ2-7; perhaps D is TRBD1 or TRBD2 (6 bases each). The V end lost 6 bases, the J end lost 7 bases, and 25 bases lay between the germline ends. CDR3 length: 15 residues. CDR1 is DFQATT, CDR2 SNEGSKA, per germline (reference sequence). The CDR3 nucleotides read TGCAGTGCCCCGAATCAGAGGGGGGCCCCGGGAGAGCAGTACTTC. This gives the protein CSAPNQRGAPGEQYF.

This clonotype has just a few counts. The V and J genes are TRBV28 and TRBJ1-4; D is unclear. The ends were cut back, 2 bases at V and 6 bases at J, with 7 bases in the middle. Germline values: CDR1 MDHEN, CDR2 SYDVKM. The CDR3 length is 13 residues. The CDR3 region has the DNA TGTGCCAGCAGTTTAACGGCCCATGAAAAACTGTTTTTT. It is translated as CASSLTAHEKLFF.

This clonotype was detected only a few times. The chain recombines TRBV5-6 with TRBJ1-2; TRBD1 agrees at 10 bases. The germline V gene encodes CDR1 SGHDT and CDR2 YYEEEE. The CDR3 consists of 15 residues. The V segment lost 3 bases and the J segment 8 bases; nucleotides outside the gene matches: 10. CDR3 nucleotides: TGTGCCAGCAGCTCCTGGACAGGGGGGACGACGGGCTACACCTTC. It translates to CASSSWTGGTTGYTF.

The chain recombines TRBV19 with TRBJ1-2, with D possibly being TRBD1 (5 bases). CDR1 is LNHDA, CDR2 SQIVND, per germline (reference sequence). V lost 9 bases and J 3 bases, leaving 8 bases between the germline ends. This CDR3 is built from 11 residues. The CDR3 sequence is CASRTYYGYTF. The CDR3, as DNA: TGTGCCAGCCGGACATACTATGGCTACACCTTC.

This clonotype was seen many times. This chain joins TRBV28 and TRBJ2-5; D perhaps matches TRBD2 (5 bases). Trimming removed 5 bases at V and 5 bases at J, with 15 bases between. This CDR3 has 14 amino acids. The germline CDR1 and CDR2 sequences are MDHEN and SYDVKM. This chain's CDR3 is CASSTASLQETQYF. As DNA, the CDR3 is TGTGCCAGCAGTACCGCTAGCTTACAGGAGACCCAGTACTTC.

This clonotype was seen at least ten times. This chain joins TRBV7-6 and TRBJ2-1, with D hard to call. V gave up 8 bases and J gave up 8 bases, with 10 bases separating them. Germline CDR1 SGHVS, CDR2 FNYEAQ. This CDR3 comprises 11 residues. The CDR3 protein is CASGVRDEQFF. DNA of the CDR3: TGTGCCAGCGGGGTAAGGGATGAGCAGTTCTTC.

This clonotype was recorded many times. J is TRBJ1-5 and V is TRBV12-5; TRBD1 is a possible D gene (6 bases). The CDR3 totals 20 residues. V was cut by 0 bases and J by 0 bases, with 21 bases left in between. Looked up from germline, CDR1 is LGHNT and CDR2 is FRNRAP. The chain's CDR3 is CASGLVRGGRAKFSNQPQHF. DNA of the CDR3: TGTGCTAGTGGTTTGGTACGCGGGGGCCGCGCTAAATTTAGCAATCAGCCCCAGCATTTT. The complete variable domain, with remaining parts taken from reference TRBV12-5 and TRBJ1-5, reads DARVTQTPRHKVTEMGQEVTMRCQPILGHNTVFWYRQTMMQGLELLAYFRNRAPLDDSGMPKDRFSAEMPDATLATLKIQPSEPRDSAVYFCASGLVRGGRAKFSNQPQHFGDGTRLSIL.

This clonotype was recorded at least ten times. V gene TRBV19 combines with J gene TRBJ1-5; no clear D. The V and J ends lost 4 bases and 5 bases respectively, with 12 bases between them. CDR3 length: 14 residues. The germline CDR1 and CDR2 sequences are LNHDA and SQIVND (reference sequence). DNA of the CDR3: TGTGCCAGTAGTACAGACCCGAGGGATCAGCCCCAGCATTTT. Amino acids: CASSTDPRDQPQHF.

The chain employs TRBV4-1 and TRBJ2-2, with 9 bases aligning to TRBD1. Germline CDR1 reads MGHRA; CDR2 reads YSYEKL. J gave up 6 bases and V 1 base, and 6 bases lay outside the gene matches. The CDR3 sequence is 16 residues long. The CDR3 bases are TGCGCCAGCAGCCAAGCCGGGGACAGGGTTTCCGGGGAGCTGTTTTTT. Encoded protein: CASSQAGDRVSGELFF.

Ten or more counts support this clonotype. This sequence joins TRBV7-9 and TRBJ1-1, with D perhaps matching TRBD1 (6 bases). V lost 7 bases and J 0 bases, leaving 15 bases between the germline ends. CDR1 SEHNR and CDR2 FQNEAQ come from the germline V gene (reference sequence). The CDR3 is 15 amino acids. CDR3: CASTPGVIMNTEAFF. In DNA form, the CDR3 reads TGTGCCAGCACACCAGGGGTAATTATGAACACTGAAGCTTTCTTT. Variable domain in full (rest from reference TRBV7-9 and TRBJ1-1): DTGVSQNPRHKITKRGQNVTFRCDPISEHNRLYWYRQTLGQGPEFLTYFQNEAQLEKSRLLSDRFSAERPKGSFSTLEIQRTEQGDSAMYLCASTPGVIMNTEAFFGQGTRLTVV.

This clonotype came up many times. The rearrangement uses TRBV7-8 and TRBJ2-3; D is unresolved. The CDR3 contains 14 residues. The germline V gene has CDR1 SGHVS and CDR2 FQNEAQ. V dropped 1 base and J dropped 0 bases, with 5 bases sitting between them. CDR3 protein: CASSLGSSTDTQYF. The DNA of the CDR3 is TGTGCCAGCAGCTTAGGCTCTAGCACAGATACGCAGTATTTT. Drawing the rest from reference TRBV7-8 and TRBJ2-3, the complete variable domain is GAGVSQSPRYKVAKRGQDVALRCDPISGHVSLFWYQQALGQGPEFLTYFQNEAQLDKSGLPSDRFFAERPEGSVSTLKIQRTQQEDSAVYLCASSLGSSTDTQYFGPGTRLTVL.

This chain uses TRBV3-1 with TRBJ2-5; D is unclear. V lost 7 bases and J lost 5, with 14 bases in between. This CDR3 region has 13 residues. Germline V gene lookup returns CDR1 LGHDT and CDR2 YNNKEL (reference sequence). The CDR3 loop is CASNHGSTETQYF. DNA of the CDR3: TGTGCCAGCAACCACGGGTCTACGGAGACCCAGTACTTC.

In its sample, this clonotype was seen many times. The genes are TRBV7-2 and TRBJ2-7; the D gene is possibly TRBD1 (6 bases). Germline CDR1 reads SGHTA; CDR2 reads FQGNSA. V was cut by 4 bases and J by 2 bases, with 18 bases left in between. CDR3 length: 16 amino acids. CDR3 amino acids: CASSSTTGTLAYEQYF. The CDR3 DNA is TGTGCCAGCAGCTCCACAACAGGGACCCTAGCCTACGAGCAGTACTTC.

On this clonotype: A much larger clone differs by one base, so this may be a read error. The chain joins TRBV7-2 to TRBJ1-5; D uncertain. The CDR3 consists of 14 residues. V was pared by 2 bases and J by 1 base, with 6 bases between. Germline-derived CDR1 and CDR2 are SGHTA and FQGNSA. The CDR3 sequence: CASSLRQSNQPQHF. As DNA, the CDR3 is TGTGCCAGCAGCTTAAGGCAGAGCAATCAGCCCCAGCATTTT.

This clonotype has a handful of counts. This chain joins TRBV3-1 and TRBJ1-1; D may be TRBD1 (5 bases). V was cut by 2 bases and J by 1 base, with 14 bases left in between. The CDR3 covers 16 residues. The germline CDR1 and CDR2 sequences are LGHDT and YNNKEL (reference sequence). The CDR3 sequence: CASSQFHEGRNTEAFF. In DNA form, the CDR3 reads TGTGCCAGCAGCCAATTTCATGAGGGACGGAACACTGAAGCTTTCTTT.

Many counts were recorded for this clonotype. CDR3 DNA sequence: TGTGCCAGCAGTTTAGACTCTTTCTGGAGTGGCTACACCTTC. Amino acid sequence: CASSLDSFWSGYTF. The chain is built from TRBV12-3 or TRBV12-4 and TRBJ1-2; no definite D call. This CDR3 has 14 residues. Trimming removed 1 base at V and 7 bases at J, with 13 bases between.

This clonotype was seen ten or more times. The V and J genes are TRBV30 and TRBJ1-1; D gene uncertain. Germline V CDR1 and CDR2: GTSNPN, SVGIG (reference sequence). Trimming took 2 bases from V and 10 from J, leaving 11 bases between them. The CDR3 is 11 amino acids. CDR3 bases: TGTGCCTGGAGTAAGGAGTCGGGAGCTTTCTTT. It translates to CAWSKESGAFF.